This TCR beta chain was sequenced in a study of T cells in Graves' hyperthyroidism and ophthalmopathy. Amplified TCR beta CDR3 regions derived from RNA transcripts. A set of HTBI primers served as the primers for a first-round RT-PCR of the TCR CDR3. TCRdb processed the multiplex PCR reads anew with MiXCR; each CDR3 protein has one entry. The table records some 440,000 distinct CDR3 sequences, roughly 14% of them present only once. This clonotype was counted ten times or more. No antigen is known for it. Study-wide results and limits: Ophthalmopathy onset followed model prediction by a median roughly 6 months.

The receptor comes from a woman younger than 30 with Graves' hyperthyroidism. The sequenced sample consisted of blood.

CDR3 in DNA: TGTGCCAGCAGCCGCGGGGTTCAAAGGTACAATGAGCAGTTCTTC. This codes for CASSRGVQRYNEQFF. The chain combines TRBV3-1 with TRBJ2-1, with D maybe TRBD2 (6 bases). Trimming pared 4 bases from V and 4 bases from J, leaving 14 bases between. The CDR3 covers 15 residues. Per germline, CDR1 LGHDT and CDR2 YNNKEL (reference sequence).